The present T cell receptor beta chain was sequenced within a study of T cells in Graves' hyperthyroidism and ophthalmopathy. RNA transcripts served as the template for amplifying TCR beta CDR3 regions. HTBI primers were used for first-round RT-PCR of the TCR CDR3. One entry per CDR3 protein, called by TCRdb with MiXCR from the multiplex PCR reads. The table has about 270,000 distinct CDR3 sequences, about 20% seen once; the top ten hold about 60%. This clonotype was seen more than once but under ten times. This CDR3 has 19 amino acids. V shed 3 bases, J shed 5 bases, and the junction held 14 bases outside the gene matches. Germline loops: CDR1 SGDLS, CDR2 YYNGEE.

Source material: blood. The receptor comes from a man between 25 and 39 years old with Graves' ophthalmopathy. The chain has TRBV9 and TRBJ2-7; 16 nucleotides line up with TRBD2. CDR3 coding DNA: TGTGCCAGCAGCGCAGTTCCGGGACTAGCGGGAGGGAATAGGAACGAGCAGTACTTC. Translation: CASSAVPGLAGGNRNEQYF. The whole variable domain, filled in from reference TRBV9 and TRBJ2-7, reads DSGVTQTPKHLITATGQRVTLRCSPRSGDLSVYWYQQSLDQGLQFLIQYYNGEERAKGNILERFSAQQFPDLHSELNLSSLELGDSALYFCASSAVPGLAGGNRNEQYFGPGTRLTVT.